The rows below give T cell receptor beta chains drawn from one sample of a study of cytomegalovirus exposure and HLA in healthy donors. Data came from immunoSEQ multiplex PCR; TCRdb stores just in-frame clones and leaves some out. This table holds over 100,000 clones, roughly 91% found once. Material for sequencing was PBMCs. These receptors were obtained from a man younger than 45 in good health and CMV-seronegative. CDR3s include the opening cysteine and the closing phenylalanine or tryptophan. Each record gives: V gene, D gene, CDR3 protein. A D gene is named only where the DNA matches it firmly.

v_gene: TRBV18; d_gene: NA; CDR3aa: CASSTTQGQYYEQYF
v_gene: TRBV28; d_gene: NA; CDR3aa: CASSTPATGQNYGYTF
v_gene: TRBV7-9; d_gene: NA; CDR3aa: CASSTDTNTGELFF
v_gene: TRBV13; d_gene: NA; CDR3aa: CASSSHPGDQETQYF
v_gene: TRBV5-4; d_gene: TRBD1; CDR3aa: CASSFASGGTGELFF
v_gene: TRBV19; d_gene: NA; CDR3aa: CASSMSQGYEQYF
v_gene: TRBV6-5; d_gene: NA; CDR3aa: CASSYDQLGDSPLHF
v_gene: TRBV4-1; d_gene: TRBD2; CDR3aa: CASSAWTSGGPQETQYF
v_gene: TRBV6-5; d_gene: NA; CDR3aa: CASSYSGRDYGYTF
v_gene: TRBV25-1; d_gene: NA; CDR3aa: CASSERINTEAFF
v_gene: TRBV6-6; d_gene: TRBD1; CDR3aa: CASSYSQTGGNSPLHF
v_gene: TRBV10-3; d_gene: NA; CDR3aa: CAIRGGADQPQHF
v_gene: TRBV14; d_gene: NA; CDR3aa: CASSQEVGRRGEKLFF
v_gene: TRBV2; d_gene: NA; CDR3aa: CASNEEGQTYEQYF
v_gene: TRBV6-1; d_gene: NA; CDR3aa: CASTHWNTEAFF
v_gene: TRBV4-2; d_gene: NA; CDR3aa: CASSQTALGAVLDTEAFF
v_gene: TRBV19; d_gene: NA; CDR3aa: CAASKRSEVNTEAFF
v_gene: TRBV7-3; d_gene: TRBD2; CDR3aa: CASSPASGGSNEQFF
v_gene: TRBV6-6; d_gene: NA; CDR3aa: CASNVPAGPQHF
v_gene: TRBV7-9; d_gene: NA; CDR3aa: CASSLGGSLAGELFF
v_gene: TRBV2; d_gene: NA; CDR3aa: CASSRDNSPLHF
v_gene: TRBV28; d_gene: NA; CDR3aa: CATTERRSEAFF
v_gene: TRBV14; d_gene: NA; CDR3aa: CASSQRDTYTEAFF
v_gene: TRBV19; d_gene: TRBD2; CDR3aa: CASSPWTSGDSSTDTQYF